Listed here is a single T cell receptor (beta chain). Antigen specificity is unknown. Trimming took off 3 bases at V and 0 bases at J, with 11 bases between the two ends. Germline lookup yields CDR1 MGHDK and CDR2 SYGVNS. This CDR3 spans 15 amino acids. It was with 60 Vbeta and 13 Jbeta primers that the PCR ran. Profiling relied on immunoSEQ multiplex PCR, and the TCRdb table lists in-frame clones only, not all of them. Found here are about 43,000 clones, 63% of them singletons; the top ten hold around 12%. These data come from a study of cytomegalovirus exposure and HLA in healthy donors. Study observations and caveats: Many donors shared some public TCRs, even though most TCR sequences were rare.

The chain carries TRBV25-1 and TRBJ2-5; D uncertain. Input material: PBMCs. The TCR originated in a man aged 55 to 70 in good health and CMV-seropositive. CDR3 sequence (DNA): TGTGCCAGCAGTGATGCGTCTATGTACCAAGAGACCCAGTACTTC. It codes for CASSDASMYQETQYF.